Sequencing of this T cell receptor beta chain was carried out in a study of blood T cell repertoires in COVID-19. The wider study: COVID-19 samples from acute and convalescent phases originated in the United States, Italy and Spain. In each case, the material was cDNA or gDNA derived from T cells, B-cell-depleted T cells, or PBMCs.

Per the original methods: The assay estimated nucleated cells by amplifying reference gene primers. This table comes from immunoSEQ multiplex PCR, and its TCRdb copy is limited to in-frame clones, with some not included. V and J calls and clone size are given by that table; D and trimming were obtained from the DNA. The sample carries roughly 150,000 clones, around 90% recorded once. Germline loops: CDR1 LNHDA, CDR2 SQIVND (reference sequence). This CDR3 comprises 17 residues. The V end was cut by 0 bases, the J end by 11 bases, with 23 bases between. The rearrangement uses TRBV19 and TRBJ1-5; TRBD1 might be the D (6 bases). This receptor was taken from a human donor in a cohort sampled during active COVID-19. Source material: peripheral blood. This CDR3 is CASSIDLGGGHSTAQHF. CDR3 DNA: TGTGCCAGTAGTATAGATCTGGGCGGGGGACACTCTACAGCCCAGCATTTT.